Listed below are T cell receptor beta chains from one sample, sequenced in a study of OX40 agonist ivuxolimab in advanced cancers. Clones were read by immunoSEQ multiplex PCR, and TCRdb kept only the in-frame ones, dropping some. This table holds more than 20,000 clones, approximately 90% found once. The sample consisted of CD4+ or CD8+ T cells sorted from blood, taken in a trial of the OX40 agonist ivuxolimab. The receptors were sampled from an adult with an advanced solid tumor such as melanoma, head and neck, liver or kidney cancer. The CDR3 runs from the conserved cysteine through the conserved F or W. Fields, in order: D gene, V gene, clone size, J gene, CDR3 protein, CDR3 DNA. D genes are given only for firm matches. Size is omitted from some rows. Given values are once, few, many or a class for expanded clones.

NA	TRBV4-3	NA	TRBJ2-1	CASSQDPEDNEQFF	TGCGCCAGCAGCCAAGATCCTGAAGACAATGAGCAGTTCTTC
NA	TRBV5-5	once	TRBJ2-7	CASSLVRGYYEQYF	TGTGCCAGCAGCTTGGTCCGGGGTTACTACGAGCAGTACTTC
NA	TRBV4-3	NA	TRBJ2-7	CASSQGRWQYF	TGCGCCAGCAGCCAAGGACGGTGGCAGTACTTC
TRBD2	TRBV7-9	NA	TRBJ2-3	CASRLTGLAGGTDTQYF	TGTGCCAGCAGACTCACGGGACTAGCGGGGGGCACAGATACGCAGTATTTT
TRBD2	TRBV30	NA	TRBJ2-3	CAWVNRGGRADTQYF	TGTGCCTGGGTGAACCGGGGGGGCCGCGCAGATACGCAGTATTTT
NA	TRBV7-2	NA	TRBJ2-7	CASSWGRLSYEQYF	TGTGCCAGCAGCTGGGGACGCCTCAGCTACGAGCAGTACTTC
NA	TRBV5-4	NA	TRBJ1-1	CASSPLRPALNTEAFF	TGTGCCAGCAGCCCACTTCGGCCGGCTTTGAACACTGAAGCTTTCTTT
TRBD1	TRBV13	NA	TRBJ1-2	CASSQDRARNTF	TGTGCCAGCAGCCAAGACAGGGCCCGAAACACCTTC
TRBD1	TRBV6-5	NA	TRBJ1-2	CASSPGTGESYGYTF	TGTGCCAGCAGTCCCGGGACAGGGGAGAGCTATGGCTACACCTTC
TRBD1	TRBV9	NA	TRBJ1-5	CASSPGGVRQPQHF	TGTGCCAGCAGCCCAGGGGGGGTCCGACAGCCCCAGCATTTT
NA	TRBV4-1	NA	TRBJ2-7	CASSQDGSYSYEQYF	TGCGCCAGCAGCCAAGATGGGTCTTACTCCTACGAGCAGTACTTC
NA	TRBV18	NA	TRBJ2-7	CATAGVVREEQYF	TGTGCGACAGCTGGGGTAGTACGAGAAGAGCAGTACTTC
NA	TRBV7-8	NA	TRBJ2-1	CASSLSAGHSYNEQFF	TGTGCCAGCAGCTTAAGCGCAGGCCACTCCTACAATGAGCAGTTCTTC
NA	TRBV28	NA	TRBJ2-5	CASSPTLAREETQYF	TGTGCCAGCAGCCCCACTCTAGCGAGGGAAGAGACCCAGTACTTC
NA	TRBV4-3	NA	TRBJ1-5	CASSQDATGGNQPQHF	TGCGCCAGCAGCCAAGACGCTACAGGAGGCAATCAGCCCCAGCATTTT
NA	TRBV7-9	NA	TRBJ2-4	CASSFGLGISAVQYF	TGTGCCAGCAGCTTCGGGCTAGGGATAAGTGCAGTTCAGTACTTC